This passage covers 32 T cell receptor beta chains from one sample sequenced in a study of neurological immune-mediated disorders. Time point indicated: technical triplicate 3. TCRdb re-called the 5' RACE reads with MiXCR, one entry per CDR3 protein. In the table there are nearly 45,000 distinct CDR3 sequences, roughly 21% of which are singletons. The sequenced sample was PBMCs. The receptors were gathered from a man aged 55-75 years with HTLV-1-associated myelopathy (HAM/TSP).

In this sample, this clonotype turned up many times. This chain connects TRBV18 to TRBJ2-1, with 8 bases that match TRBD2. The CDR3 runs to 16 residues. Trimming at V came to 6 bases and at J to 1 base, leaving 8 bases not matched to a gene. Germline V lookup: CDR1 KGHSH, CDR2 LQKENI. CDR3 DNA: TGTGCCAGCTCGCTCTCCCGGGAGGGGTCCTACAATGAGCAGTTCTTC. Amino acid sequence: CASSLSREGSYNEQFF.

In this sample, this clonotype turned up many times. The chain has TRBV24-1 and TRBJ2-2; D remains ambiguous. From germline, CDR1 is KGHDR and CDR2 SFDVKD. The CDR3 contains 16 residues. Trimming took off 0 bases at V and 4 bases at J, with 11 bases between the two ends. CDR3 in amino acids: CATSDLRVKGTGELFF. For the CDR3, the DNA is TGTGCCACCAGTGATTTGAGGGTAAAGGGCACCGGGGAGCTGTTTTTT.

This clonotype was found many times. The rearrangement joins TRBV6-2 or TRBV6-3 to TRBJ1-5; D call uncertain. The V and J ends lost 2 bases and 6 bases respectively, with 5 bases between them. This CDR3 spans 12 amino acids. CDR1 MNHEY and CDR2 SVGEGT come from the germline V gene. The CDR3 region has the DNA TGTGCCAGCAGTTACGTGGGTCAGCCCCAGCATTTT. This encodes CASSYVGQPQHF.

This clonotype showed up many times. The rearrangement uses TRBV5-1 and TRBJ1-1; no firm D call. Germline loops: CDR1 SGHRS, CDR2 YFSETQ. V was pared by 0 bases and J by 1 base, with 10 bases between. The CDR3 length is 15 residues. The CDR3 spells CASSLDPAKNTEAFF. For the CDR3, the DNA is TGCGCCAGCAGCTTGGACCCAGCCAAGAACACTGAAGCTTTCTTT.

The sample holds many counts of this clonotype. The gene calls are TRBV12-3 or TRBV12-4 and TRBJ1-2, with D perhaps TRBD1 (5 bases). Trimming removed 3 bases at V and 8 bases at J, with 10 bases between. This CDR3 spans 12 amino acids. The CDR3 DNA reads as TGTGCCAGCAGTTTCGGGACGCGGGGCTACACCTTC. Its translation is CASSFGTRGYTF.

This clonotype was observed many times. The CDR3 loop is CATSGRGDMKSEAFF. DNA for the CDR3: TGTGCCACCAGTGGCAGGGGCGATATGAAGTCTGAAGCTTTCTTT. The chain links TRBV24-1 to TRBJ1-1, with D perhaps TRBD1 (6 bases). V was clipped by 5 bases and J by 6 bases, with 18 bases between them. The length of the CDR3 is 15 residues. The germline V gene encodes CDR1 KGHDR and CDR2 SFDVKD.

The chain joins TRBV10-3 to TRBJ2-1; 8 bases line up with TRBD2. With 1 base clipped from V and 6 bases from J, the junction kept 8 bases outside the gene matches. CDR3 length equals 16 residues. Germline CDR1 is ENHRY and CDR2 is SYGVKD. CDR3 DNA sequence: TGTGCCATCAGTGAGTATGGGACTAGGGGCACCAATGAGCAGTTCTTC. Its translation is CAISEYGTRGTNEQFF.

By proportion, this clonotype is medium-sized (0.01 to 0.1%). CDR3: CASRSIEGWDTEAFF. The DNA of the CDR3 is TGTGCCAGCCGCTCGATTGAGGGGTGGGACACTGAAGCTTTCTTT. The rearrangement uses TRBV7-8 and TRBJ1-1; TRBD1 is a possible D gene (5 bases). In germline, CDR1 is SGHVS, CDR2 FQNEAQ. This CDR3 has 15 residues. Deletions cut 8 bases from V and 3 bases from J, with 19 bases between.

This clonotype has a count of ten or more. V is TRBV3-1 and J is TRBJ2-3; no firm D call. The CDR3 consists of 13 residues. The germline V gene encodes CDR1 LGHDT and CDR2 YNNKEL (reference sequence). The V and J ends lost 7 bases and 4 bases respectively, with 12 bases between them. The CDR3 reads CASTSVGADTQYF. As DNA, the CDR3 is TGTGCCAGCACCTCAGTCGGAGCAGATACGCAGTATTTT.

This clonotype was picked up many times. The chain combines TRBV20-1 with TRBJ2-3, with D hard to call. The CDR3 is made up of 12 amino acids. Germline V CDR1 and CDR2: DFQATT, SNEGSKA (reference sequence). Trimming took off 3 bases at V and 3 bases at J, with 7 bases between the two ends. CDR3 in amino acids: CSARPQTDTQYF. For the CDR3, the DNA is TGCAGTGCTAGGCCCCAGACAGATACGCAGTATTTT.

This clonotype has a count of ten or more. The chain joins TRBV15 to TRBJ2-7, with TRBD2 matching 7 bases. Germline CDR1 is LNHNV and CDR2 is YYDKDF (reference sequence). After removal of 0 bases from V and 7 bases from J, the junction contained 6 bases not matched to a gene. The CDR3 loop spans 14 amino acids. Here the CDR3 reads CATSRETQRGEQYF. CDR3 nucleotide sequence: TGTGCCACCAGCAGAGAAACCCAGCGGGGTGAGCAGTACTTC.

This clonotype has ten or more counts. The chain joins TRBV20-1 to TRBJ2-4; tentatively, D is TRBD1 (6 bases). V lost 3 bases and J 1 base, leaving 16 bases between the germline ends. The germline V gene has CDR1 DFQATT and CDR2 SNEGSKA (reference sequence). The CDR3 runs to 16 residues. The CDR3 is CSASQGISSAKNIQYF. CDR3 DNA: TGCAGTGCTAGCCAGGGGATTAGCTCTGCCAAAAACATTCAGTACTTC.

This clonotype was detected many times. V is TRBV5-1 and J is TRBJ2-1; D may match TRBD1 or TRBD2 (8 bases each). This CDR3 is 17 amino acids long. Trimming stripped 4 bases from V and 8 bases from J, with 25 bases between. Germline CDR1 SGHRS, CDR2 YFSETQ. As DNA, the CDR3 is TGCGCCAGCAGCCTCGACAGGGGACTAGACCTACGCGATGAGCAGTTCTTC. Translation: CASSLDRGLDLRDEQFF.

A word on this clonotype: A much larger clone differs by one base, so this may be a read error. The chain recombines TRBV14 with TRBJ2-2; D unclear. Germline V lookup: CDR1 SGHDN, CDR2 FVKESK. This CDR3 spans 12 amino acids. Deletions cut 6 bases from V and 5 bases from J, with 7 bases between. The CDR3 sequence is CASRHETGELFF. The CDR3 DNA follows: TGTGCCAGCAGACACGAGACCGGGGAGCTGTTTTTT. Using reference TRBV14 and TRBJ2-2 for the parts outside the CDR3, the full variable domain is EAGVTQFPSHSVIEKGQTVTLRCDPISGHDNLYWYRRVMGKEIKFLLHFVKESKQDESGMPNNRFLAERTGGTYSTLKVQPAELEDSGVYFCASRHETGELFFGEGSRLTVL.

This clonotype was seen many times. The chain recombines TRBV9 with TRBJ2-2; weak D call: TRBD2 (5 bases). The V end was cut by 3 bases, the J end by 4 bases, with 7 bases between. Germline-derived CDR1 and CDR2 are SGDLS and YYNGEE. CDR3 length: 13 amino acids. The CDR3 DNA reads TGTGCCAGCAGCGCCGAGGGCACCGGGGAGCTGTTTTTT. Protein product: CASSAEGTGELFF.

This clonotype was observed at least ten times. The chain joins TRBV3-1 to TRBJ2-5, with 12 bases lining up with TRBD2. Looked up from germline, CDR1 is LGHDT and CDR2 is YNNKEL (reference sequence). J gave up 6 bases and V 1 base, and 21 bases lay outside the gene matches. The CDR3 length is 21 residues. The CDR3 DNA reads as TGTGCCAGCAGCCAAGTGGCTAGCGGGAGGGGATCGATCTCCTTGGGAAAGACCCAGTACTTC. Translation gives CASSQVASGRGSISLGKTQYF.

There are many counts of this clonotype. V usage is TRBV7-8 and J usage is TRBJ1-6; TRBD1 is a possible D gene (5 bases). Between the trimmed V and J ends, which lost 1 base and 5 bases, there was a span of 15 bases. This CDR3 comprises 17 residues. Germline V gives CDR1 SGHVS, CDR2 FQNEAQ. This CDR3 reads CASSLGWGSWDNSPLHF. In nucleotides, the CDR3 is TGTGCCAGCAGCTTAGGTTGGGGCTCCTGGGATAATTCACCCCTCCACTTT. The whole variable domain, filled in from reference TRBV7-8 and TRBJ1-6, reads GAGVSQSPRYKVAKRGQDVALRCDPISGHVSLFWYQQALGQGPEFLTYFQNEAQLDKSGLPSDRFFAERPEGSVSTLKIQRTQQEDSAVYLCASSLGWGSWDNSPLHFGNGTRLTVT.

This clonotype was detected a few times. The chain carries TRBV28 and TRBJ2-7; D is unclear. There are 12 residues in the CDR3. With 2 bases removed from V and 4 bases from J, the gap between germline ends came to 6 bases. Germline CDR1 reads MDHEN; CDR2 reads SYDVKM. The DNA of the CDR3 is TGTGCCAGCAGTTTACAGGATTACGAGCAGTACTTC. It specifies CASSLQDYEQYF.

This clonotype was detected many times. The chain is built from TRBV20-1 and TRBJ2-3, with TRBD1 identical over 10 bases. This CDR3 spans 14 amino acids. J was trimmed by 3 bases and V by 4 bases; bases with no gene match: 4. CDR1 and CDR2 from the germline V gene are DFQATT and SNEGSKA (reference sequence). This CDR3 is CSATRTGGTDTQYF. The CDR3, as DNA: TGCAGTGCTACCCGGACAGGGGGAACAGATACGCAGTATTTT.

The rearrangement uses TRBV7-2 and TRBJ2-3, with D unresolved. Germline CDR1 reads SGHTA; CDR2 reads FQGNSA. The CDR3 runs 13 residues. Trimming took off 7 bases at V and 4 bases at J, with 12 bases between the two ends. The CDR3 is CASTSTASDTQYF. The DNA for the CDR3 is TGTGCCAGCACGTCCACAGCATCAGATACGCAGTATTTT.

In this sample, this clonotype turned up many times. The chain joins TRBV3-1 to TRBJ2-7, with D unclear. Germline V CDR1 and CDR2: LGHDT, YNNKEL (reference sequence). V lost 3 bases and J lost 4, with 7 bases in between. The CDR3 contains 12 residues. The CDR3 coding sequence is TGTGCCAGCAGCCAGGAACGGTACGAGCAGTACTTC. Its translation: CASSQERYEQYF.

With regard to this clonotype: It is unclear where the CDR3 begins or ends on the DNA, so no DNA is shown, and the CDR3 is as TCRdb lists it. The CDR3 sequence: CSFYICSARDRAALGTEAFF. The chain joins TRBV20-1 to TRBJ1-1; TRBD1 is the table's D call, not checked against the DNA. Germline loops: CDR1 DFQATT, CDR2 SNEGSKA (reference sequence). A total of 20 residues make up the CDR3, ends included.

This clonotype occurred many times. The rearrangement joins TRBV29-1 to TRBJ1-1; 8 bases are a match to TRBD1. CDR1 SQVTM and CDR2 ANQGSEA come from the germline V gene. Unmatched junction bases numbered 8, after V lost 7 bases and J lost 1 base. This CDR3 has 14 amino acids. CDR3 coding DNA: TGCAGCGCTGGACAGGGTATTGAGAACACTGAAGCTTTCTTT. This gives the protein CSAGQGIENTEAFF.

This clonotype was found many times. V and J are TRBV12-3 or TRBV12-4 and TRBJ1-4; D uncertain. The ends were cut back, 3 bases at V and 8 bases at J, with 10 bases in the middle. The CDR3 runs to 13 residues. In DNA, the CDR3 is TGTGCCAGCAGTTTCGGCAACGGGGAAAAACTGTTTTTT. It yields the protein CASSFGNGEKLFF.

This clonotype has a count of ten or more. The chain combines TRBV12-3 or TRBV12-4 with TRBJ2-2, with no clear D. CDR3 size: 11 residues. The V end was cut by 2 bases, the J end by 7 bases, with 2 bases between. The CDR3 loop reads CASSLYGELFF. Written as DNA, the CDR3 is TGTGCCAGCAGTTTATACGGGGAGCTGTTTTTT.

Notes on this clonotype: Mismatch with germline at one junction end may stem from a read error. The chain links TRBV5-1 to TRBJ2-7; no clear D gene. Per the germline V gene, CDR1 is SGHRS and CDR2 is YFSETQ. The CDR3 loop spans 13 amino acids. Written as DNA, the CDR3 is TGCGACAGCAGCCTCTGGGCCCAGAGGGAGCAGTACTTC. Encoded protein: CDSSLWAQREQYF.

This chain connects TRBV19 to TRBJ1-2, with D unclear. Germline V gene sequence: CDR1 LNHDA, CDR2 SQIVND (reference sequence). The V gene lost 5 bases and the J gene lost 6 bases, with 13 bases spanning the gap. The CDR3 runs to 13 residues. CDR3 nucleotides: TGTGCCAGTAGTGTTGACGGTTACAATGGCTACACCTTC. Its translation: CASSVDGYNGYTF.

Of note for this clonotype: Because the CDR3's place on the DNA is in doubt, the DNA is left out and the CDR3 is given as listed by TCRdb. The chain recombines TRBV5-5 with TRBJ2-3; the tabulated D call, TRBD2, remains unverified against the DNA. CDR1 and CDR2 (germline): SGHKS, YYEKEE (reference sequence). The CDR3 has 22 residues if both end residues are counted. This CDR3 reads CASSFYICSARDRLAPTDTQYF.

This clonotype was counted many times. The chain uses TRBV6-1 and TRBJ2-5, with D tentatively TRBD1 (6 bases). The V end was cut by 5 bases, the J end by 5 bases, with 12 bases between. Germline V gives CDR1 MNHNS, CDR2 SASEGT. This CDR3 is 13 amino acids long. The CDR3 nucleotides are TGTGCCAGCAGTCCTGGACAGATCGAGACCCAGTACTTC. Protein sequence: CASSPGQIETQYF.

In this sample, this clonotype turned up many times. V and J are TRBV18 and TRBJ2-1; D unresolved. This CDR3 region has 17 residues. The V and J ends lost 0 bases and 0 bases respectively, with 12 bases between them. Germline assignment: CDR1 KGHSH and CDR2 LQKENI. This CDR3 reads CASSPPIGGRSYNEQFF. Written as DNA, the CDR3 is TGTGCCAGCTCACCACCGATCGGCGGCCGCTCCTACAATGAGCAGTTCTTC.

This CDR3 reads CASSFLGSSYEQYF. CDR3 in DNA: TGTGCCAGCAGTTTTCTCGGGAGCTCCTACGAGCAGTACTTC. The chain is built from TRBV12-3 or TRBV12-4 and TRBJ2-7; maybe TRBD2 (6 bases). The CDR3 covers 14 residues. The germline V and J ends were trimmed by 3 bases and 0 bases, with 9 bases remaining between them.

The chain uses TRBV20-1 and TRBJ1-1; D not resolved. This CDR3 is 14 amino acids long. The germline V gene encodes CDR1 DFQATT and CDR2 SNEGSKA (reference sequence). The V and J ends lost 1 base and 0 bases respectively, with 9 bases between them. The CDR3 spells CSARVGSLNTEAFF. CDR3 DNA sequence: TGCAGTGCTAGAGTCGGCAGCCTGAACACTGAAGCTTTCTTT.